The rows below give T cell receptor beta chains drawn from one sample of a study of shared clonotypes between healthy human individuals. Generated by immunoSEQ multiplex PCR, the TCRdb table keeps only in-frame clones and is missing some. This sample carries about 360,000 clones, more than 60% of them seen once, and the ten largest clones take roughly 10%. Input material: memory CD4+ T cells sorted from blood. Every receptor here comes from a man under 40 in good health. CDR3s include the opening cysteine and the closing phenylalanine or tryptophan. D genes are given only for firm matches. Clone size, where shown, is once, few, many, or a class for clones that have expanded.

j_call: TRBJ2-1
clone_size: -
v_call: TRBV6-4
d_call: TRBD2
cdr3_nt: TGTGCCAGCAGTGACACTAGCGGGAGCTACAATGAGCAGTTCTTC
cdr3_aa: CASSDTSGSYNEQFF

j_call: TRBJ2-1
clone_size: -
v_call: TRBV27
d_call: TRBD2
cdr3_nt: TGTGCCAGCAGTTTATTTGCTAGCGGGAGTGGCAATGAGCAGTTCTTC
cdr3_aa: CASSLFASGSGNEQFF

j_call: TRBJ2-1
clone_size: -
v_call: TRBV5-1
d_call: TRBD1
cdr3_nt: TGCGCCAGCAGCTTGGGACAGGGGGTTGACAATGAGCAGTTCTTC
cdr3_aa: CASSLGQGVDNEQFF

j_call: TRBJ2-2
clone_size: few
v_call: TRBV9
d_call: -
cdr3_nt: TGTGCCAGCAACACAGGACAAATCGGGGCCGGGGAGCTGTTTTTT
cdr3_aa: CASNTGQIGAGELFF

j_call: TRBJ2-7
clone_size: once
v_call: TRBV27
d_call: TRBD1
cdr3_nt: TGTGCCAGCAGTTTAGTGGGGGACAGTTCCTACGAGCAGTACTTC
cdr3_aa: CASSLVGDSSYEQYF

j_call: TRBJ1-4
clone_size: medium-sized
v_call: TRBV14
d_call: -
cdr3_nt: TGTGCCAGCAGCCAAACGCGGCCGATGAATGAAAAACTGTTTTTT
cdr3_aa: CASSQTRPMNEKLFF

j_call: TRBJ2-3
clone_size: -
v_call: TRBV5-1
d_call: -
cdr3_nt: TGCGCCAGCAGCGTAGGGGAAACAGATACGCAGTATTTT
cdr3_aa: CASSVGETDTQYF

j_call: TRBJ2-7
clone_size: once
v_call: TRBV27
d_call: -
cdr3_nt: TGTGCCAGCAGTTCCTTGACAGAAGGTGAGCAGTACTTC
cdr3_aa: CASSSLTEGEQYF

j_call: TRBJ2-1
clone_size: -
v_call: TRBV10-1
d_call: TRBD2
cdr3_nt: TGCGCCAGCAGTGGGACTAGCGGGAGGGCTAGCTCCTACAATGAGCAGTTCTTC
cdr3_aa: CASSGTSGRASSYNEQFF

j_call: TRBJ2-1
clone_size: once
v_call: TRBV5-4
d_call: -
cdr3_nt: TGTGCCAGCAGCCTCCGGGGGATCGATGAGCAGTTCTTC
cdr3_aa: CASSLRGIDEQFF

j_call: TRBJ2-1
clone_size: -
v_call: TRBV5-1
d_call: -
cdr3_nt: TGCGCCAGCAGCTTGGTACCAGGCAGCTCCTACAATGAGCAGTTCTTC
cdr3_aa: CASSLVPGSSYNEQFF

j_call: TRBJ2-3
clone_size: -
v_call: TRBV18
d_call: -
cdr3_nt: TGTGCCAGCTCACCGCCCCGGGCGGAGACCAACACAGATACGCAGTATTTT
cdr3_aa: CASSPPRAETNTDTQYF

j_call: TRBJ1-2
clone_size: few
v_call: TRBV18
d_call: -
cdr3_nt: TGTGCCAGCTCACCAGACTATGGCTACACCTTC
cdr3_aa: CASSPDYGYTF

j_call: TRBJ2-1
clone_size: once
v_call: TRBV7-2
d_call: TRBD1
cdr3_nt: TGTGCCAGCAGCTTATTCAGGGGGCAGGACAATGAGCAGTTCTTC
cdr3_aa: CASSLFRGQDNEQFF

j_call: TRBJ2-7
clone_size: few
v_call: TRBV5-1
d_call: TRBD1
cdr3_nt: TGCGCCAGCAGCCGACAGGGTCGGGACGAGCAGTACTTC
cdr3_aa: CASSRQGRDEQYF

j_call: TRBJ1-4
clone_size: once
v_call: TRBV6-4
d_call: -
cdr3_nt: TGTGCCAGCAGATCCTTGTTTTTT
cdr3_aa: CASRSLFF

j_call: TRBJ2-2
clone_size: few
v_call: TRBV5-1
d_call: TRBD2
cdr3_nt: TGCGCCAGCAGCCCGTTAGCGGGACCGAACACCGGGGAGCTGTTTTTT
cdr3_aa: CASSPLAGPNTGELFF

j_call: TRBJ1-4
clone_size: -
v_call: TRBV5-1
d_call: -
cdr3_nt: TGCGCCAGCAGAGTCGAGGGGCATGAAAAACTGTTTTTT
cdr3_aa: CASRVEGHEKLFF

j_call: TRBJ1-1
clone_size: -
v_call: TRBV7-9
d_call: -
cdr3_nt: TGTGCCAGCAGCTTAGAAGGGGGGGACACTGAAGCTTTCTTT
cdr3_aa: CASSLEGGDTEAFF

j_call: TRBJ2-5
clone_size: many
v_call: TRBV7-9
d_call: -
cdr3_nt: TGTGCCAGCAGCCACCGGCTACACCAGGTAGCAGAGACCCAGTACTTC
cdr3_aa: CASSHRLHQVAETQYF

j_call: TRBJ2-7
clone_size: few
v_call: TRBV7-6
d_call: -
cdr3_nt: TGTGCCAGCAGCGAGACCAGAAACACCTACGAGCAGTACTTC
cdr3_aa: CASSETRNTYEQYF

j_call: TRBJ2-1
clone_size: -
v_call: TRBV7-9
d_call: -
cdr3_nt: TGTGCCAGCAGCTCATCAGAACCCCTCCACAATGAGCAGTTCTTC
cdr3_aa: CASSSSEPLHNEQFF

j_call: TRBJ1-5
clone_size: once
v_call: TRBV7-9
d_call: TRBD1
cdr3_nt: TGTGCCAGCAGCTTAGTCATGCAGGGGGCGAGAGGTCAGCCCCAGCATTTT
cdr3_aa: CASSLVMQGARGQPQHF

j_call: TRBJ2-7
clone_size: many
v_call: TRBV5-1
d_call: -
cdr3_nt: TGCGCCAGCAGCTCGACCCCGAACCGGGACTGGATCTACGAGCAGTACTTC
cdr3_aa: CASSSTPNRDWIYEQYF

j_call: TRBJ2-1
clone_size: -
v_call: TRBV5-1
d_call: -
cdr3_nt: TGCGCCAGCAGCGCGGGACTCTCCTACAATGAGCAGTTCTTC
cdr3_aa: CASSAGLSYNEQFF

j_call: TRBJ2-1
clone_size: -
v_call: TRBV14
d_call: -
cdr3_nt: TGTGCCAGCAGCCAAGTTCAAGCCCTGAATGAGCAGTTCTTC
cdr3_aa: CASSQVQALNEQFF

j_call: TRBJ2-5
clone_size: -
v_call: TRBV19
d_call: -
cdr3_nt: TGTGCCAGTAGTATCCGGACAGAAGAGACCCAGTACTTC
cdr3_aa: CASSIRTEETQYF

j_call: TRBJ2-5
clone_size: -
v_call: TRBV28
d_call: -
cdr3_nt: TGTGCCAGCAGTTTAATAGCAGAGACCCAGTACTTC
cdr3_aa: CASSLIAETQYF

j_call: TRBJ2-2
clone_size: once
v_call: TRBV5-1
d_call: -
cdr3_nt: TGCGCCAGCAGCTTTACGTCTAGTGTTCCCGGGGAGCTGTTTTTT
cdr3_aa: CASSFTSSVPGELFF